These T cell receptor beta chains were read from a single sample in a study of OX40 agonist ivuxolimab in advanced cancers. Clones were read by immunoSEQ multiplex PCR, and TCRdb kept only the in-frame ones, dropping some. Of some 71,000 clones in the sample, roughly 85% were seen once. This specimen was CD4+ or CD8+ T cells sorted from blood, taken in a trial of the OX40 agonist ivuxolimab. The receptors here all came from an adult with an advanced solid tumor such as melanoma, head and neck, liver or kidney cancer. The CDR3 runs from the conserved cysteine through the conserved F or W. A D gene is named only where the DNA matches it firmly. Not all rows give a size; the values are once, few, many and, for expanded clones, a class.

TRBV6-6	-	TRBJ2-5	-	TGTGCCAGCAGTTATGTCCAAGAGACCCAGTACTTC	CASSYVQETQYF
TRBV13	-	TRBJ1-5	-	TGTGCCAGCAGCTTAGGCCTCACCAATCAGCCCCAGCATTTT	CASSLGLTNQPQHF
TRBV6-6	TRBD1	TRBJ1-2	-	TGTGCCAGCAGTTCCCAGGGGGGGGGCTACACCTTC	CASSSQGGGYTF
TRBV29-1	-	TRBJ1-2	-	TGCAGCGACCTAGAGGACTATGGCTACACCTTC	CSDLEDYGYTF
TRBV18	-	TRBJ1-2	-	TGTGCCAGCTCACTCTCAGGGGAGGGGAGCTATGGCTACACCTTC	CASSLSGEGSYGYTF
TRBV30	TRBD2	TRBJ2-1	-	TGTGCCTGGAGCCCGGGACTAGCGGGGGGGCGGCAGTTCTTC	CAWSPGLAGGRQFF
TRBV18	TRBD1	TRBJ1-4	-	TGTGCCAGCTCACCACCTGGCAGGGGGCGGACTAATGAAAAACTGTTTTTT	CASSPPGRGRTNEKLFF
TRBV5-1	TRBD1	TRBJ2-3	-	TGCGCCAGCAGCTCATACAGGGGTTCTAGCACAGATACGCAGTATTTT	CASSSYRGSSTDTQYF
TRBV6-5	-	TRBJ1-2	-	TGTGCCAGCAGTTACGGTCGCATTTATGGCTACACCTTC	CASSYGRIYGYTF
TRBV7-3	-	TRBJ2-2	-	TGTGCCAGCAGCTTAAAGCAGGGGGGCGTCGGGGAGCTGTTTTTT	CASSLKQGGVGELFF
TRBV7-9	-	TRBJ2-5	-	TGTGCCAGCAGTAAGACATCTGAGACCCAGTACTTC	CASSKTSETQYF
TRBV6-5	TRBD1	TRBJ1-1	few	TGTGCCAGCAGCGGACTGGGACAGGGGAACACTGAAGCTTTCTTT	CASSGLGQGNTEAFF
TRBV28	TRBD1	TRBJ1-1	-	TGTGCCAGCAGTCTGAGACAGGGCGGCACTGAAGCTTTCTTT	CASSLRQGGTEAFF
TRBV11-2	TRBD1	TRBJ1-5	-	TGTGCCAGCAGCGCCGGGACAGGTTTGTATCAGCCCCAGCATTTT	CASSAGTGLYQPQHF
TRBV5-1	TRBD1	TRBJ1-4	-	TGCGCCAGCAGCACGACAGGGGGAAATGAAAAACTGTTTTTT	CASSTTGGNEKLFF
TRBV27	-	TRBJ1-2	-	TGTGCCAGCAGTTTACTCGGGACTAGAGGTGGCTACACCTTC	CASSLLGTRGGYTF
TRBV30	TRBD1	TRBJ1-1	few	TGTGCCTGGAGTGTAAATCTAGGACAGGTGGACACTGAAGCTTTCTTT	CAWSVNLGQVDTEAFF
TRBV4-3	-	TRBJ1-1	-	TGCGCCAGCAGCCTTCACACGCACATGAACACTGAAGCTTTCTTT	CASSLHTHMNTEAFF
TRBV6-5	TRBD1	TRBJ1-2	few	TGTGCCAGCAGATTCGGACAGGGCGGTGGCTACACCTTC	CASRFGQGGGYTF
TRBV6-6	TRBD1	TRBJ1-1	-	TGTGCCAGCAGTACGAAGGACAGGGGGATCTCTGAAGCTTTCTTT	CASSTKDRGISEAFF
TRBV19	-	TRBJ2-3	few	TGTGCCAGTAGTAGTGAGTCCTCTAGCACAGATACGCAGTATTTT	CASSSESSSTDTQYF
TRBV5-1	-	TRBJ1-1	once	TGCGCCAGCAGCTTACAGGGACCCAACACTGAAGCTTTCTTT	CASSLQGPNTEAFF
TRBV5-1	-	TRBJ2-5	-	TGCGCCAGCAGCTTGGCCGGGGCATTAGAGACCCAGTACTTC	CASSLAGALETQYF